This record concerns one TCR beta chain sequence. Only in-frame clones appear in the TCRdb table, and some are missing; sequencing was by immunoSEQ multiplex PCR. Of some 93,000 clones in the sample, about 89% were seen once. CDR1 and CDR2 (germline): SGHVS, FNYEAQ. V shed 4 bases and J shed 6 bases, with 6 bases lying between them. The CDR3 has 11 residues. The data were taken from a study of blood T cell repertoires in COVID-19. Study summary: Spain, Italy and the United States supplied samples that represented acute and convalescent COVID-19.

The rearrangement links TRBV7-6 to TRBJ1-2; D may be TRBD1 (5 bases). Sequenced: peripheral blood. This TCR was recovered from a man aged 50-59 years with acute or convalescent COVID-19. The chain's CDR3 is CASSSGDGYTF. CDR3 bases: TGTGCCAGCAGCTCGGGGGATGGCTACACCTTC.